This T cell receptor beta chain was documented in a study of CD8+ T cells in alopecia areata. Germline V lookup: CDR1 SQVTM, CDR2 ANQGSEA. The CDR3 is 14 residues long. Unmatched junction bases numbered 6, after V lost 4 bases and J lost 5 bases. Sequencing used cDNA as its template, made by extracting RNA and reverse transcribing it. Using immunoSEQ multiplex PCR, the repertoire was profiled, and TCRdb retains in-frame clones only, with some absent. The data hold about 180,000 clones, with roughly 70% observed a single time. The input for sequencing was CD8+ T cells sorted from blood, taken at week 0. This sequence joins TRBV29-1 and TRBJ2-7; 12 bases are a match to TRBD1. The source is a human donor with alopecia areata. The CDR3 loop reads CSVGGTGGLDEQYF. The CDR3 coding sequence is TGCAGCGTTGGTGGGACAGGGGGCCTCGACGAGCAGTACTTC.